This T cell receptor (beta chain) is from a study of blood T cell repertoires in COVID-19. Turning to the study itself: COVID-19 samples, acute and convalescent, were from the United States, Italy and Spain. Sample material is recorded as cDNA or gDNA derived from T cells, B-cell-depleted T cells, or PBMCs.

Germline assignment: CDR1 KGHSH and CDR2 LQKENI. The CDR3 has 19 residues. Trimming removed 2 bases at V and 0 bases at J, with 17 bases between. Study processing details: For nucleated cells, counts were estimated from reference gene primer amplification. TCRdb's copy holds only in-frame clones and misses some; the assay was immunoSEQ multiplex PCR. That table furnishes V, J and clone size, whereas the DNA furnished D and trimming. The table lists tens of thousands of clones, 78% of them singletons. Sequencing was done on a sample of peripheral blood. The clonotype comes from a human donor in a cohort sampled during active COVID-19. This chain connects TRBV18 to TRBJ1-6, with unresolved D. In nucleotides, the CDR3 is TGTGCCAGCTCACCAAATCAGCTCGGGGTGAGCTCCTATAATTCACCCCTCCACTTT. Translation: CASSPNQLGVSSYNSPLHF.